These 24 T cell receptor beta chains originate from one sample sequenced in a study of cytomegalovirus exposure and HLA in healthy donors. The PCR made use of 60 Vbeta and 13 Jbeta primers. Using immunoSEQ multiplex PCR, the repertoire was profiled, and TCRdb retains in-frame clones only, with some absent. This sample has 190,000 or so clones, with roughly 80% found just once. Specimen: PBMCs. Receptors were obtained from a boy aged 5-17 years in good health and CMV-seronegative.

This chain joins TRBV2 and TRBJ1-2; 10 bases align to TRBD1. The CDR3 is made up of 14 amino acids. The V gene's germline CDR1 is SNHLY and CDR2 FYNNEI. V gave up 3 bases and J gave up 9 bases; unmatched junction bases: 7. CDR3 residues: CASSDYGQGGCYTF. The CDR3 region has the DNA TGTGCCAGCAGTGATTACGGACAGGGGGGATGCTACACCTTC.

The chain is built from TRBV9 and TRBJ2-3; perhaps TRBD2 as D (5 bases). V lost 0 bases and J 8 bases, leaving 10 bases between the germline ends. CDR1 is SGDLS and CDR2 is YYNGEE in the germline V gene. The CDR3 covers 13 residues. CDR3 DNA: TGTGCCAGCAGCGTAGATTGGGGAGCTACGCAGTATTTT. Translated, it gives CASSVDWGATQYF.

This chain joins TRBV12-5 and TRBJ1-2, with TRBD1 matching over 9 bases. Germline CDR1 reads LGHNT; CDR2 reads FRNRAP. V lost 1 base and J lost 8; bases outside the gene matches: 11. There are 16 residues in the CDR3. CDR3 sequence (DNA): TGTGCTAGTGGTTTGGCCCGGGACAGGGTTTGGGGAGGCTACACCTTC. Protein sequence: CASGLARDRVWGGYTF.

The count of this clone is one. CDR3 loop: CASSLETGTGSIIRFF. The CDR3 DNA follows: TGTGCCAGCAGCTTGGAGACCGGGACAGGGTCGATCATTCGGTTCTTC. The genes are TRBV5-6 and TRBJ2-1; TRBD1 agrees at 9 bases. This CDR3 contains 16 residues. Germline V gene data show CDR1 as SGHDT and CDR2 as YYEEEE. The V segment lost 0 bases and the J segment 15 bases; nucleotides outside the gene matches: 16.

The rearrangement links TRBV18 to TRBJ2-1; TRBD1 matches 11 bases. In germline, CDR1 is KGHSH, CDR2 LQKENI. The CDR3 contains 16 residues. Trimming took 5 bases from V and 4 from J; bases not matched to a gene: 7. The CDR3 loop reads CASSLYRDRGYNEQFF. Here the CDR3 DNA reads TGTGCCAGCTCATTATACCGGGACAGGGGGTACAATGAGCAGTTCTTC. Variable domain in full (rest from reference TRBV18 and TRBJ2-1): NAGVMQNPRHLVRRRGQEARLRCSPMKGHSHVYWYRQLPEEGLKFMVYLQKENIIDESGMPKERFSAEFPKEGPSILRIQQVVRGDSAAYFCASSLYRDRGYNEQFFGPGTRLTVL.

The chain is built from TRBV15 and TRBJ1-2, with D hard to call. Germline lookup yields CDR1 LNHNV and CDR2 YYDKDF (reference sequence). This CDR3 has 15 amino acids. With 0 bases removed from V and 4 bases from J, the gap between germline ends came to 12 bases. CDR3 loop: CATSRDWEGGYGYTF. The CDR3 DNA is TGTGCCACCAGCAGAGATTGGGAGGGAGGCTATGGCTACACCTTC.

The chain is built from TRBV7-2 and TRBJ1-2; 8 bases are shared with TRBD1. Germline CDR1 SGHTA, CDR2 FQGNSA. The CDR3 has 15 amino acids. After removal of 4 bases from V and 5 bases from J, the junction contained 9 bases not matched to a gene. The CDR3 loop is CASSYVGQATYGYTF. The CDR3 DNA reads TGTGCCAGCAGCTACGTGGGACAGGCAACTTATGGCTACACCTTC.

J is TRBJ1-1 and V is TRBV29-1, with D maybe TRBD1 (6 bases). Germline CDR1 reads SQVTM; CDR2 reads ANQGSEA. This CDR3 has 13 amino acids. V lost 4 bases, J lost 8 bases, and 17 bases lay in between. For the CDR3, the DNA is TGCAGCGTTGTCTTGCCGGACAGAATAGAAGCTTTCTTT. This sequence encodes CSVVLPDRIEAFF. The full variable domain, its missing parts supplied by reference TRBV29-1 and TRBJ1-1, is SAVISQKPSRDICQRGTSLTIQCQVDSQVTMMFWYRQQPGQSLTLIATANQGSEATYESGFVIDKFPISRPNLTFSTLTVSNMSPEDSSIYLCSVVLPDRIEAFFGQGTRLTVV.

This chain links TRBV5-1 with TRBJ1-1; 8 bases align to TRBD1. This CDR3 contains 17 residues. Trimming took 4 bases from V and 2 from J; bases not matched to a gene: 13. Germline V CDR1 and CDR2: SGHRS, YFSETQ. The CDR3 DNA reads as TGCGCCAGCAGCCGAACTGGATTTACAGGGGGAAACACTGAAGCTTTCTTT. As protein: CASSRTGFTGGNTEAFF.

V is TRBV7-8 and J is TRBJ2-2; 14 bases fit TRBD2. After removal of 7 bases from V and 5 bases from J, the junction contained 15 bases not matched to a gene. The CDR3 runs to 19 residues. Germline V gene data show CDR1 as SGHVS and CDR2 as FQNEAQ. The CDR3 protein is CASTEGMGLAGVRTGELFF. CDR3 coding DNA: TGTGCCAGCACCGAGGGAATGGGACTAGCGGGAGTTCGGACCGGGGAGCTGTTTTTT.

This chain uses TRBV7-3 with TRBJ2-4; 7 bases fit TRBD1. V was pared by 1 base and J by 5 bases, with 5 bases of the junction left unmatched. The germline CDR1 and CDR2 sequences are SGHTA and FQGTGA. The CDR3 is 15 amino acids. The DNA for the CDR3 is TGTGCCAGCAGCTTAATGGCAGGGGGTGAAAACATTCAGTACTTC. Its translation: CASSLMAGGENIQYF. The whole variable domain, remainder taken from reference TRBV7-3 and TRBJ2-4, is GAGVSQTPSNKVTEKGKYVELRCDPISGHTALYWYRQSLGQGPEFLIYFQGTGAADDSGLPNDRFFAVRPEGSVSTLKIQRTERGDSAVYLCASSLMAGGENIQYFGAGTRLSVL.

This clone showed up just a few times. The chain carries TRBV29-1 and TRBJ2-7; D possibly corresponds to TRBD1 (5 bases). The CDR3 is 13 residues long. Trimming left V 3 bases short and J 2 bases short, with 11 bases between. Germline V gene lookup returns CDR1 SQVTM and CDR2 ANQGSEA. The CDR3 DNA reads TGCAGCGTTGAGGGCCGGACAACCTACGAGCAGTACTTC. It translates to CSVEGRTTYEQYF.

The V call is TRBV11-2, the J call TRBJ1-2, with 8 bases that match TRBD1. V lost 3 bases and J lost 3; bases outside the gene matches: 12. The length of the CDR3 is 17 residues. The germline V gene encodes CDR1 SGHAT and CDR2 FQNNGV. CDR3 in amino acids: CASSFFSAGGEYYGYTF. DNA of the CDR3: TGTGCCAGCAGCTTTTTCTCCGCAGGGGGCGAGTACTATGGCTACACCTTC.

CDR3 residues: CASSLDSRGIQYF. As DNA, the CDR3 is TGTGCCAGCAGCTTGGACAGCCGGGGCATTCAGTACTTC. The chain carries TRBV7-9 and TRBJ2-4; D perhaps matches TRBD1 (6 bases). This CDR3 spans 13 amino acids. Germline lookup yields CDR1 SEHNR and CDR2 FQNEAQ (reference sequence). Trimming took off 3 bases at V and 9 bases at J, with 12 bases between the two ends.

This chain joins TRBV18 and TRBJ2-2; D is perhaps TRBD1 (6 bases). V shed 5 bases and J shed 0 bases, with 13 bases lying between them. Per the germline V gene, CDR1 is KGHSH and CDR2 is LQKENI. CDR3 length: 16 residues. CDR3 DNA sequence: TGTGCCAGCTCAGTAACAGGGCCCCCGAACACCGGGGAGCTGTTTTTT. Encoded protein: CASSVTGPPNTGELFF.

V gene TRBV5-1 combines with J gene TRBJ2-3; 8 bases are shared with TRBD2. Germline-derived CDR1 and CDR2 are SGHRS and YFSETQ. V lost 3 bases, J lost 7 bases, and 7 bases stayed unmatched. CDR3 length equals 14 residues. CDR3 sequence: CASSSSSGTNTQYF. The CDR3 DNA sequence: TGCGCCAGCAGCTCAAGTAGCGGGACGAATACGCAGTATTTT.

The chain carries TRBV7-3 and TRBJ2-5; D is unclear. The CDR3 is made up of 12 amino acids. V dropped 5 bases and J dropped 4 bases, with 8 bases sitting between them. Germline V CDR1 and CDR2: SGHTA, FQGTGA. The CDR3: CASSPNSETQYF. The CDR3 nucleotides are TGTGCCAGCAGCCCAAACTCAGAGACCCAGTACTTC.

This sequence joins TRBV7-7 and TRBJ1-5; TRBD1 matches at 10 bases. The CDR3 has 17 amino acids. Germline V gene sequence: CDR1 SSHAT, CDR2 FNYEAQ (reference sequence). CDR3: CATSWGQGPLSNQPQHF. CDR3 DNA sequence: TGTGCTACGAGTTGGGGACAGGGGCCACTTAGCAATCAGCCCCAGCATTTT. Full variable domain (missing parts from reference TRBV7-7 and TRBJ1-5): GAGVSQSPRYKVTKRGQDVTLRCDPISSHATLYWYQQALGQGPEFLTYFNYEAQPDKSGLPSDRFSAERPEGSISTLTIQRTEQRDSAMYRCATSWGQGPLSNQPQHFGDGTRLSIL.

The rearrangement links TRBV7-6 to TRBJ2-3, with 9 bases lining up with TRBD2. This CDR3 is 15 amino acids long. Germline-derived CDR1 and CDR2 are SGHVS and FNYEAQ. V lost 2 bases, J lost 2 bases, and 2 bases stayed unmatched. For the CDR3, the DNA is TGTGCCAGCAGCTTAATAGCGGGGGACACAGATACGCAGTATTTT. This translates into CASSLIAGDTDTQYF.

The gene calls are TRBV5-4 and TRBJ1-5; the match to TRBD1 covers 7 bases. Germline V gene data show CDR1 as SGHNT and CDR2 as YYREEE (reference sequence). This CDR3 region has 14 residues. The V gene end was trimmed by 0 bases and the J gene end by 9 bases; junction bases not matched to a gene: 6. The CDR3 DNA follows: TGTGCCAGCAGCTTGGAGGGGGCCAGGGGGCCCCAGCATTTT. Translated, it gives CASSLEGARGPQHF.

The chain combines TRBV11-2 with TRBJ1-1, with TRBD1 identical over 7 bases. CDR3 length: 14 amino acids. Germline V lookup: CDR1 SGHAT, CDR2 FQNNGV. V dropped 5 bases and J dropped 3; count of bases not matched to a gene: 6. The CDR3 bases are TGTGCCAGCAGCGTGGACAGGTGGGACACTGAAGCTTTCTTT. This sequence encodes CASSVDRWDTEAFF.

This chain connects TRBV6-1 to TRBJ1-4, with 8 bases aligning to TRBD1. J gave up 6 bases and V 7 bases, and 10 bases lay outside the gene matches. The CDR3 runs to 15 residues. The germline gives CDR1 MNHNS, CDR2 SASEGT. CDR3 residues: CASKRPQGEYEKLFF. Written as DNA, the CDR3 is TGTGCCAGCAAGCGCCCACAGGGGGAGTATGAAAAACTGTTTTTT.

The chain links TRBV4-3 to TRBJ1-2, with a weak D call TRBD1 (5 bases). With 4 bases removed from V and 2 bases from J, the gap between germline ends came to 11 bases. CDR3 length equals 14 residues. Germline loops: CDR1 LGHNA, CDR2 YSLEER. CDR3 protein: CASSPGLTNYGYTF. The CDR3 DNA follows: TGCGCCAGCAGCCCGGGACTTACGAACTATGGCTACACCTTC.

The chain links TRBV30 to TRBJ2-5; TRBD1 aligns across 7 bases. The CDR3 runs 15 residues. V was clipped by 3 bases and J by 5 bases; unmatched bases: 12. CDR1 is GTSNPN, CDR2 SVGIG, per germline (reference sequence). For the CDR3, the DNA is TGTGCCTGGAGAGTCAGACAGGGTGGTCAGGAGACCCAGTACTTC. Protein: CAWRVRQGGQETQYF.